This record looks at one T cell receptor beta chain sequence and its context. This entry is derived from a study of T cell responses to AZD1222 COVID-19 vaccine. Some clones are missing from TCRdb's copy, which holds only in-frame ones; the method was immunoSEQ multiplex PCR. The sample consists of under 120,000 clones, roughly 90% of them appearing once. V lost 3 bases to trimming and J lost 6 bases; unmatched junction nucleotides: 7. Germline V gene data show CDR1 as KGHSH and CDR2 as LQKENI. The CDR3 covers 14 residues. This chain connects TRBV18 to TRBJ1-2, with 7 bases fitting TRBD1. The TCR was taken from an adult in good health. The sample here was peripheral blood, taken on day 0 of AZD1222 vaccination. The CDR3: CASSPEPTGHGYTF. The DNA of the CDR3 is TGTGCCAGCTCACCGGAGCCGACAGGGCATGGCTACACCTTC.